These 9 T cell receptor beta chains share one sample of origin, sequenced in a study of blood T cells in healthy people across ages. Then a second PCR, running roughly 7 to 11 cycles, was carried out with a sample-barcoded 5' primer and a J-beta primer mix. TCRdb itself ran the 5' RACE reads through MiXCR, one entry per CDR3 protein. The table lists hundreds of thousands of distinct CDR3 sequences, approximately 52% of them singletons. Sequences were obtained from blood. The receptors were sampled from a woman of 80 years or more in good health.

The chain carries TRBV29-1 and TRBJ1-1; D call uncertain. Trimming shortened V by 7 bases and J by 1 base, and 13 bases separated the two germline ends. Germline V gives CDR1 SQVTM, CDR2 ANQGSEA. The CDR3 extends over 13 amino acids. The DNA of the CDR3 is TGCAGCGGTAAAGGCGTAGGGAACACTGAAGCTTTCTTT. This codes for CSGKGVGNTEAFF.

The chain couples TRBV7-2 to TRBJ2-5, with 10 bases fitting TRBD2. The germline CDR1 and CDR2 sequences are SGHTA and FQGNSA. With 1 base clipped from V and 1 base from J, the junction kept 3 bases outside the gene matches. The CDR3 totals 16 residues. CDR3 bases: TGTGCCAGCAGCTTAGGGTCTAGCGGGGGCCAAGAGACCCAGTACTTC. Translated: CASSLGSSGGQETQYF.

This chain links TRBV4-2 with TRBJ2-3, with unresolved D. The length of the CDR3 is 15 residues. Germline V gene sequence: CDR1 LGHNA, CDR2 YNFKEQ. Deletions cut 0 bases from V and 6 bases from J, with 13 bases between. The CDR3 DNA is TGTGCCAGCAGCCAAGATACATCCCTACGGGATACGCAGTATTTT. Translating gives CASSQDTSLRDTQYF.

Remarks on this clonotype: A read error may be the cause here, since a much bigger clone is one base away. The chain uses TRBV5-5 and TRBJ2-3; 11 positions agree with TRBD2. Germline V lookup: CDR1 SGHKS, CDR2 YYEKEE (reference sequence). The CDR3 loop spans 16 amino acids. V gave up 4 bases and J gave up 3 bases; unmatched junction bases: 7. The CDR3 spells CASSLASGRTTDTQYF. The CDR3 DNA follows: TGTGCCAGCAGCCTTGCTAGCGGGAGGACTACAGATACGCAGTATTTT.

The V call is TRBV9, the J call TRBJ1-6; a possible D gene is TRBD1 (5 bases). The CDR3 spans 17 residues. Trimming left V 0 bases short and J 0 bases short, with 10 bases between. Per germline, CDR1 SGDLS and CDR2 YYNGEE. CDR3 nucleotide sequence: TGTGCCAGCAGCGTAGAACCAGGGAACTCCTATAATTCACCCCTCCACTTT. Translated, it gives CASSVEPGNSYNSPLHF.

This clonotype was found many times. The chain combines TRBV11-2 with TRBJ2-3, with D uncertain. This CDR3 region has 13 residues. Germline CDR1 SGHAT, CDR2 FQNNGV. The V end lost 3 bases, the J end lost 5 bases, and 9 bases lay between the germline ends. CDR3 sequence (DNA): TGTGCCAGCAGCTTGGAATCGGAAGATACGCAGTATTTT. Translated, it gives CASSLESEDTQYF.

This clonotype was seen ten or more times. CDR3: CASSDQGYEQFF. CDR3 nucleotides: TGTGCCAGCAGTGACCAAGGCTATGAGCAGTTCTTC. This chain joins TRBV2 and TRBJ2-1, with D hard to call. Germline V gene sequence: CDR1 SNHLY, CDR2 FYNNEI. Trimming cost V 3 bases and J 8 bases, with 8 bases left between them. The CDR3 is 12 amino acids.

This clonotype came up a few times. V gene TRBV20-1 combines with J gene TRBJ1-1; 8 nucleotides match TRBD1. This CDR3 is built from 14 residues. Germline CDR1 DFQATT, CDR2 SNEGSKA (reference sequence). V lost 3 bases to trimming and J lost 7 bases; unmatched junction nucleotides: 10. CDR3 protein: CSASVGRGQVEAFF. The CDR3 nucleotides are TGCAGTGCTAGTGTGGGCAGGGGGCAGGTTGAAGCTTTCTTT.

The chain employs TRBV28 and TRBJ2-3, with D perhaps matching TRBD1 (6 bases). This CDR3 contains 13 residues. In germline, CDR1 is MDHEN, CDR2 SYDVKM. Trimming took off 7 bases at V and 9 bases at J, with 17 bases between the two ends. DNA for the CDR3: TGTGCCAGCACCCCAGGGGCGCTGATGACGCAGTATTTT. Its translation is CASTPGALMTQYF.